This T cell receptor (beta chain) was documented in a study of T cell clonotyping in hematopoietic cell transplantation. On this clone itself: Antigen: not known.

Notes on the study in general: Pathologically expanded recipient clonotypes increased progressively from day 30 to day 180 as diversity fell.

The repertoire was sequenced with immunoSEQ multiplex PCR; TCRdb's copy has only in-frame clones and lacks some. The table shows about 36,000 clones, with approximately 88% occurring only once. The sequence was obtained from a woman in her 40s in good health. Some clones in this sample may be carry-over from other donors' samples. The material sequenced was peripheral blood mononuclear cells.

The CDR3, as DNA: TGTGCCACCAGCAGATATAGGGGCCCCTACGAGCAGTACTTC. Translation gives CATSRYRGPYEQYF. The gene calls are TRBV15 and TRBJ2-7; D is perhaps TRBD1 (5 bases). From germline, CDR1 is LNHNV and CDR2 YYDKDF (reference sequence). The CDR3 contains 14 residues. Trimming left V 2 bases short and J 2 bases short, with 10 bases between.